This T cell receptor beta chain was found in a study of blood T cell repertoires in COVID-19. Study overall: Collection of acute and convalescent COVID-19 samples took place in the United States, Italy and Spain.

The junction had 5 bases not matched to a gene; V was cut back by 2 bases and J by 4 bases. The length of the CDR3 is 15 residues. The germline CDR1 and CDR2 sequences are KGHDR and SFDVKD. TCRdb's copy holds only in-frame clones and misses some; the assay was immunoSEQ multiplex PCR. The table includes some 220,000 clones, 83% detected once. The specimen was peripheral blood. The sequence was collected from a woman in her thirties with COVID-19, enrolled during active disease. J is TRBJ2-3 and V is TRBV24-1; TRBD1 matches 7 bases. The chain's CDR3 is CATSDSRQGADTQYF. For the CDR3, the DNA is TGTGCCACCAGTGATTCTAGGCAGGGGGCAGATACGCAGTATTTT.